The TCR beta chain under discussion was sequenced for a study of shared clonotypes between healthy human individuals. The wider study: Three plates each covered CD4 naive and memory; CD8 naive two, CD8 memory one. Study-wide points: As a rule, naive subsets had a larger estimated richness than memory subsets.

To note about this clone: Its specificity is not known.

This table comes from immunoSEQ multiplex PCR, and its TCRdb copy is limited to in-frame clones, with some not included. This sample has about 820,000 clones, with almost 95% found just once. Selected positively for CCR7 and CD45RO-negative, naive CD8 cells excluded terminally differentiated effector memory CD45RA+ cells. The CDR3 covers 12 residues. Germline values: CDR1 SNHLY, CDR2 FYNNEI. Trimming removed 1 base from V and 4 bases from J, with 2 bases in between. This chain uses TRBV2 with TRBJ1-3; D gene ambiguous. Sequences were obtained from naive CD8+ T cells sorted from blood. This clonotype originated in a man in his thirties or forties in good health. This chain's CDR3 is CASSEVGNTIYF. In DNA form, the CDR3 reads TGTGCCAGCAGTGAAGTCGGAAACACCATATATTTT.